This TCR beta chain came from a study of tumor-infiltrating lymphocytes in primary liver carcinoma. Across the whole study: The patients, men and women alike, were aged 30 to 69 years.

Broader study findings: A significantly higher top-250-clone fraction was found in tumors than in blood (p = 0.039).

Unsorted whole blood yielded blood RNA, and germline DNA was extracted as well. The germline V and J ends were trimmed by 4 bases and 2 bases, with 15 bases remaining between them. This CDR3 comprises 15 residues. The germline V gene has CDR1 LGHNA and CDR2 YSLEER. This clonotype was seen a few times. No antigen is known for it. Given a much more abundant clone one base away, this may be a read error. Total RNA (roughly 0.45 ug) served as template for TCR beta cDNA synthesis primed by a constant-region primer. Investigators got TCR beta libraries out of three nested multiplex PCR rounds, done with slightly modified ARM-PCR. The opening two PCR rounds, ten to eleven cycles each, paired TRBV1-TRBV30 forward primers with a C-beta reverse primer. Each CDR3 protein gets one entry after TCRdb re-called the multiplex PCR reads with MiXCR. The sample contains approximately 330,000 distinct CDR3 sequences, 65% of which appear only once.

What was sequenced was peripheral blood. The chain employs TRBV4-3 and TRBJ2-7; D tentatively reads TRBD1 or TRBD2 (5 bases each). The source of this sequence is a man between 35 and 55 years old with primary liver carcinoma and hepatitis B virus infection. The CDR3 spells CASSRGAAATYEQYF. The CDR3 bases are TGCGCCAGCAGCCGAGGGGCCGCGGCGACCTACGAGCAGTACTTC.